The 29 T cell receptor beta chains given below trace back to one sample, sequenced in a study of PD-L1 blockade in urothelial cancer. Generated by immunoSEQ multiplex PCR, the TCRdb table keeps only in-frame clones and is missing some. This sample carries approximately 71,000 clones, roughly 91% of them seen once, and the ten largest clones take approximately 3.2%. Here the sequenced sample was PBMCs, taken around atezolizumab (anti-PD-L1) treatment. These receptor sequences come from a man in his 60s with urothelial cancer.

The chain carries TRBV11-2 and TRBJ2-7, with TRBD1 matching over 9 bases. Germline-derived CDR1 and CDR2 are SGHAT and FQNNGV. This CDR3 has 18 residues. The J segment lost 0 bases and the V segment lost 7 bases, leaving 16 bases of the junction unmatched. This chain's CDR3 is CASTDGVLGQGISYEQYF. The CDR3 nucleotides read TGTGCCAGCACCGATGGGGTCTTAGGACAGGGGATCTCCTACGAGCAGTACTTC.

J is TRBJ2-7 and V is TRBV29-1, with TRBD1 matching 9 bases. Per germline, CDR1 SQVTM and CDR2 ANQGSEA. The CDR3 is 14 amino acids. V was pared by 4 bases and J by 3 bases, with 7 bases of the junction left unmatched. CDR3 protein: CSVGSEGQGYEQYF. Written as DNA, the CDR3 is TGCAGCGTTGGGTCCGAGGGACAGGGCTACGAGCAGTACTTC.

The chain carries TRBV7-9 and TRBJ2-1; 8 bases are shared with TRBD1. Germline V lookup: CDR1 SEHNR, CDR2 FQNEAQ (reference sequence). The V segment lost 0 bases and the J segment 6 bases; nucleotides outside the gene matches: 7. This CDR3 comprises 16 residues. The CDR3 spells CASSLAAGQAGNEQFF. CDR3 nucleotide sequence: TGTGCCAGCAGCTTAGCGGCGGGACAGGCCGGCAATGAGCAGTTCTTC.

V and J are TRBV10-3 and TRBJ2-7; 12 nucleotides agree with TRBD2. Germline assignment: CDR1 ENHRY and CDR2 SYGVKD. V was clipped by 5 bases and J by 1 base; unmatched bases: 3. The CDR3 consists of 15 residues. The CDR3 nucleotides read TGTGCCATCAGTACTAGCGGGGGGCAATCCTACGAGCAGTACTTC. As protein: CAISTSGGQSYEQYF.

The CDR3 sequence is CASSHGVEQPQHF. The CDR3 DNA is TGCGCCAGCAGCCACGGGGTTGAGCAGCCCCAGCATTTT. The rearrangement uses TRBV5-1 and TRBJ1-5; D not certain. This CDR3 region has 13 residues. CDR1 is SGHRS, CDR2 YFSETQ, per germline. V was pared by 4 bases and J by 7 bases, with 12 bases between.

The chain has TRBV4-2 and TRBJ1-1, with 10 bases lining up with TRBD1. Germline CDR1 and CDR2: LGHNA and YNFKEQ. The CDR3 has 15 amino acids. The trim removed 6 bases at V and 8 bases at J, leaving 12 bases unmatched. CDR3 sequence (DNA): TGTGCCAGCAGTTACGGACAGGGGGACGTAAAGGAAGCTTTCTTT. It encodes CASSYGQGDVKEAFF.

DNA for the CDR3: TGTGCCTGGAGTGTAGGGCGACAGGGAACAGATACGCAGTATTTT. Translating it yields CAWSVGRQGTDTQYF. This rearrangement joins TRBV30 to TRBJ2-3; TRBD1 agrees at 7 bases. Germline CDR1 GTSNPN, CDR2 SVGIG (reference sequence). Trimming removed 0 bases from V and 3 bases from J; junction bases left unmatched: 6. This CDR3 region has 15 residues.

This clone was seen just once. The chain is built from TRBV27 and TRBJ1-4; 11 bases are a match to TRBD1. Germline assignment: CDR1 MNHEY and CDR2 SMNVEV (reference sequence). V gave up 6 bases and J gave up 7 bases; unmatched junction bases: 10. This CDR3 comprises 16 residues. CDR3 DNA sequence: TGTGCCAGCAGACCATCGGACAGGGGGCGCGTTGAAAAACTGTTTTTT. Residues: CASRPSDRGRVEKLFF. Based on the CDR3 plus reference TRBV27 and TRBJ1-4, the full variable domain is EAQVTQNPRYLITVTGKKLTVTCSQNMNHEYMSWYRQDPGLGLRQIYYSMNVEVTDKGDVPEGYKVSRKEKRNFPLILESPSPNQTSLYFCASRPSDRGRVEKLFFGSGTQLSVL.

The chain has TRBV5-1 and TRBJ2-6; 7 bases map to TRBD1. The V gene's germline CDR1 is SGHRS and CDR2 YFSETQ. J lost 1 base, V lost 2 bases, and 12 bases had no gene match. This CDR3 comprises 19 residues. The CDR3 nucleotides read TGCGCCAGCAGCTTCCTAAGGCCGGGACAGAATTCTGGGGCCAACGTCCTGACTTTC. Translated, it gives CASSFLRPGQNSGANVLTF.

The rearrangement uses TRBV7-6 and TRBJ2-5; 10 positions agree with TRBD1. Germline CDR1 is SGHVS and CDR2 is FNYEAQ. The CDR3 sequence is 16 residues long. Trimming cost V 2 bases and J 2 bases; bases outside gene matches: 5. The CDR3 nucleotides read TGTGCCAGCAGCTTACCCGGGACAGGGGTACAAGAGACCCAGTACTTC. Its translation: CASSLPGTGVQETQYF.

This clone appeared a single time. The gene calls are TRBV19 and TRBJ2-5, with TRBD2 identical over 9 bases. The germline V gene has CDR1 LNHDA and CDR2 SQIVND (reference sequence). This CDR3 contains 17 residues. V lost 6 bases to trimming and J lost 4 bases; unmatched junction nucleotides: 15. The chain's CDR3 is CASSPNFSGTSRETQYF. CDR3 nucleotides: TGTGCCAGTAGCCCTAATTTCTCAGGGACTAGCAGAGAGACCCAGTACTTC.

CDR3 bases: TGTGCCAGCAGCCCCCGGCTCACAGACAACACTGAAGCTTTCTTT. Protein product: CASSPRLTDNTEAFF. The chain recombines TRBV5-4 with TRBJ1-1; the D is unclear. Germline V CDR1 and CDR2: SGHNT, YYREEE (reference sequence). V gave up 4 bases and J gave up 2 bases, with 15 bases separating them. This CDR3 is built from 15 residues. The entire variable domain, with the rest obtained from reference TRBV5-4 and TRBJ1-1, is as follows: ETGVTQSPTHLIKTRGQQVTLRCSSQSGHNTVSWYQQALGQGPQFIFQYYREEENGRGNFPPRFSGLQFPNYSSELNVNALELDDSALYLCASSPRLTDNTEAFFGQGTRLTVV.

This rearrangement joins TRBV6-5 to TRBJ1-1; D is ambiguous. The germline V gene has CDR1 MNHEY and CDR2 SVGAGI. The CDR3 consists of 14 residues. Trimming cost V 6 bases and J 4 bases, with 15 bases left between them. CDR3 loop: CASSPLDAGTEAFF. The CDR3 region has the DNA TGTGCCAGCAGCCCATTGGACGCGGGCACTGAAGCTTTCTTT.

J is TRBJ2-7 and V is TRBV27; 8 bases agree with TRBD2. The CDR3 runs 15 residues. J lost 3 bases, V lost 0 bases, and 4 bases had no gene match. Germline-derived CDR1 and CDR2 are MNHEY and SMNVEV (reference sequence). The CDR3 here is CASSLSGLGSYEQYF. The CDR3 bases are TGTGCCAGCAGTTTATCGGGACTAGGGAGCTACGAGCAGTACTTC.

The chain joins TRBV7-3 to TRBJ2-2; D is uncertain. This CDR3 region has 13 residues. The V gene lost 5 bases and the J gene lost 4 bases, with 8 bases spanning the gap. Germline assignment: CDR1 SGHTA and CDR2 FQGTGA. The CDR3 DNA is TGTGCCAGCAGCCGAGGAACCACCGGGGAGCTGTTTTTT. Translating it yields CASSRGTTGELFF.

The chain joins TRBV6-5 to TRBJ2-2, with TRBD1 as a possible D gene (5 bases). Germline assignment: CDR1 MNHEY and CDR2 SVGAGI. This CDR3 is built from 16 residues. V was clipped by 2 bases and J by 6 bases, with 16 bases between them. Written as DNA, the CDR3 is TGTGCCAGCAGTTACAGTTGGCAGGGTAGGGCCGGGGAGCTGTTTTTT. Residues: CASSYSWQGRAGELFF.

The J gene is TRBJ1-5, the V gene TRBV10-3; perhaps TRBD1 as D (6 bases). V dropped 3 bases and J dropped 2 bases, with 11 bases sitting between them. The CDR3 covers 15 residues. Germline CDR1 reads ENHRY; CDR2 reads SYGVKD. CDR3 loop: CAISEGGGGNQPQHF. The CDR3, as DNA: TGTGCCATCAGTGAAGGGGGGGGTGGCAATCAGCCCCAGCATTTT.

The genes are TRBV7-2 and TRBJ2-4, with D maybe TRBD2 (6 bases). The CDR3 is made up of 13 amino acids. The germline gives CDR1 SGHTA, CDR2 FQGNSA. Trimming left V 5 bases short and J 6 bases short, with 11 bases between. The chain's CDR3 is CASSELGGNIQYF. The CDR3 DNA reads as TGTGCCAGCAGCGAATTGGGGGGAAACATTCAGTACTTC.

J is TRBJ1-5 and V is TRBV30; 7 bases are a match to TRBD1. Germline loops: CDR1 GTSNPN, CDR2 SVGIG (reference sequence). The CDR3 has 16 amino acids. J lost 5 bases, V lost 1 base, and 11 bases had no gene match. The CDR3 reads CAWSEGPGQTYQPQHF. CDR3 sequence (DNA): TGTGCCTGGAGTGAAGGGCCGGGACAGACCTATCAGCCCCAGCATTTT.

The V gene is TRBV12-2, the J gene TRBJ2-1; the D call TRBD2 from the table was never checked on the DNA. TRBV12-2 constitutes a pseudogene. CDR3 length: 14 residues. The CDR3 region has the DNA TGTGCAAGTCGCTTAGGTAAGCCCGCCAATGAGCAGTTCTTC. Its translation: CASRLGKPANEQFF.

The chain couples TRBV5-1 to TRBJ2-5, with D uncertain. The germline V gene encodes CDR1 SGHRS and CDR2 YFSETQ. Trimming took 5 bases from V and 3 from J, leaving 11 bases between them. The CDR3 length is 13 residues. This chain's CDR3 is CASSLDLEETQYF. CDR3 bases: TGCGCCAGCAGTTTAGACTTGGAAGAGACCCAGTACTTC. The whole variable domain, remainder taken from reference TRBV5-1 and TRBJ2-5, is KAGVTQTPRYLIKTRGQQVTLSCSPISGHRSVSWYQQTPGQGLQFLFEYFSETQRNKGNFPGRFSGRQFSNSRSEMNVSTLELGDSALYLCASSLDLEETQYFGPGTRLLVL.

This chain joins TRBV28 and TRBJ2-5; TRBD1 matches 8 bases. The CDR3 is made up of 15 amino acids. V lost 1 base and J lost 7; bases outside the gene matches: 8. Germline loops: CDR1 MDHEN, CDR2 SYDVKM. The CDR3, as DNA: TGTGCCAGCAGTTTATCGACAGGGGCCCCAAGGACCCAGTACTTC. Its protein is CASSLSTGAPRTQYF.

This chain links TRBV7-2 with TRBJ1-3; D ambiguous. CDR3 size: 15 residues. Per germline, CDR1 SGHTA and CDR2 FQGNSA. Deletions cut 1 base from V and 5 bases from J, with 12 bases between. The CDR3 sequence: CASSLGRTQRNTIYF. CDR3 coding DNA: TGTGCCAGCAGCTTAGGGAGGACGCAAAGAAACACCATATATTTT.

This chain links TRBV7-2 with TRBJ2-7; 10 bases are a match to TRBD1. CDR1 and CDR2 from the germline V gene are SGHTA and FQGNSA. The ends lost 3 bases at V and 9 bases at J; junction bases unmatched: 11. The CDR3 covers 15 residues. The CDR3: CASSFRDRGTTGQYF. CDR3 sequence (DNA): TGTGCCAGCAGCTTCCGGGACAGGGGTACTACGGGGCAGTACTTC.

This rearrangement joins TRBV9 to TRBJ2-2, with D perhaps matching TRBD2 (5 bases). V shed 0 bases and J shed 4 bases, with 13 bases lying between them. The length of the CDR3 is 16 residues. Looked up from germline, CDR1 is SGDLS and CDR2 is YYNGEE. The CDR3 sequence: CASSVVSRVLTGELFF. The CDR3 DNA reads as TGTGCCAGCAGCGTAGTATCGCGGGTTCTCACCGGGGAGCTGTTTTTT. The whole variable domain, remainder taken from reference TRBV9 and TRBJ2-2, is DSGVTQTPKHLITATGQRVTLRCSPRSGDLSVYWYQQSLDQGLQFLIQYYNGEERAKGNILERFSAQQFPDLHSELNLSSLELGDSALYFCASSVVSRVLTGELFFGEGSRLTVL.

The chain combines TRBV5-1 with TRBJ1-1; D ambiguous. The ends were cut back, 1 base at V and 1 base at J, with 14 bases in the middle. The germline gives CDR1 SGHRS, CDR2 YFSETQ. The CDR3 is 16 residues long. This CDR3 reads CASSLPGGASNTEAFF. CDR3 nucleotide sequence: TGCGCCAGCAGCTTGCCGGGAGGAGCGTCGAACACTGAAGCTTTCTTT.

The V and J genes are TRBV2 and TRBJ1-5; 9 nucleotides match TRBD1. The CDR3 loop spans 15 amino acids. Germline loops: CDR1 SNHLY, CDR2 FYNNEI. V was pared by 6 bases and J by 6 bases, with 9 bases of the junction left unmatched. DNA for the CDR3: TGTGCCAGCAGGGCCGACAGGGGGGGTCGTCAGCCCCAGCATTTT. It translates to CASRADRGGRQPQHF.

The chain has TRBV5-1 and TRBJ2-5, with 10 bases lining up with TRBD2. V dropped 1 base and J dropped 5; count of bases not matched to a gene: 5. The CDR3 totals 15 residues. From germline, CDR1 is SGHRS and CDR2 YFSETQ. The CDR3 reads CASSLTSGEGETQYF. CDR3 bases: TGCGCCAGCAGCTTGACTAGCGGGGAGGGGGAGACCCAGTACTTC.

V usage is TRBV7-2 and J usage is TRBJ2-5; TRBD2 matches at 8 bases. Germline V CDR1 and CDR2: SGHTA, FQGNSA. V was pared by 2 bases and J by 2 bases, with 10 bases of the junction left unmatched. The CDR3 extends over 17 amino acids. CDR3 protein: CASSLQAASGFQETQYF. The CDR3 bases are TGTGCCAGCAGCTTACAAGCGGCTAGCGGGTTTCAAGAGACCCAGTACTTC.